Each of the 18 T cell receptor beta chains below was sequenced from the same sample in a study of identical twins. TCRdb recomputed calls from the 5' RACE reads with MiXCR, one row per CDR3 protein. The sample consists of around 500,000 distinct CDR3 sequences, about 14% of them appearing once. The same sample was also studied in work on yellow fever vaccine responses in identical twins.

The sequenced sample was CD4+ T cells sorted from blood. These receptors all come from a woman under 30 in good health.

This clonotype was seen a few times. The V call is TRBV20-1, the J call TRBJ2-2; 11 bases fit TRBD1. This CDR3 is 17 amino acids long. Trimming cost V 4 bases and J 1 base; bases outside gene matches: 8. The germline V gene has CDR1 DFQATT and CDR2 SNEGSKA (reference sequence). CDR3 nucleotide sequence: TGCAGTGCTACCCCCCGGGACAGGGGGGGGAACACCGGGGAGCTGTTTTTT. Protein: CSATPRDRGGNTGELFF.

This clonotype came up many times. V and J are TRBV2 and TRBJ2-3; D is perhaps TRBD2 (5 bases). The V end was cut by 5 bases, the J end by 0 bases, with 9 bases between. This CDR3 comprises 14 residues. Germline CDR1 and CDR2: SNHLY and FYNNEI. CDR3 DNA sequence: TGTGCCAGCAGTTCCGGGATGAGCACAGATACGCAGTATTTT. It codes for CASSSGMSTDTQYF.

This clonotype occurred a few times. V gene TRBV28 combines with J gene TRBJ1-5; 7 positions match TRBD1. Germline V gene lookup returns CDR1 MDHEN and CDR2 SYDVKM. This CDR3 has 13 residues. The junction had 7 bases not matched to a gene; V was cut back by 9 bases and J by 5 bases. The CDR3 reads CASRRGLYQPQHF. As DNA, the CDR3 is TGTGCCAGTAGGAGGGGGCTCTATCAGCCCCAGCATTTT.

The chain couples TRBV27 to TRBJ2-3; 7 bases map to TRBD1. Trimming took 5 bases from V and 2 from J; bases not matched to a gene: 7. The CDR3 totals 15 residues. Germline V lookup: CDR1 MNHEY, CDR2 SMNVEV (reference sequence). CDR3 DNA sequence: TGTGCCAGCAGTCACGACAGGGCTAACACAGATACGCAGTATTTT. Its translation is CASSHDRANTDTQYF.

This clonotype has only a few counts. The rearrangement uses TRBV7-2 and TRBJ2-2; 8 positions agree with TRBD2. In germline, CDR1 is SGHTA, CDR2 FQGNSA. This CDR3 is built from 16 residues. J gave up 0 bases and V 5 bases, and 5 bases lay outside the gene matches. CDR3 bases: TGTGCCAGCAGCCGACGCGGGGGGACGAACACCGGGGAGCTGTTTTTT. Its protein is CASSRRGGTNTGELFF.

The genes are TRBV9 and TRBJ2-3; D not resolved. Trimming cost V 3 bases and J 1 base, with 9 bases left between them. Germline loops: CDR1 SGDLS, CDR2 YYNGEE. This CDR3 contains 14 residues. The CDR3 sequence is CASSGNLGTDTQYF. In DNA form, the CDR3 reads TGTGCCAGCAGCGGGAATCTAGGCACAGATACGCAGTATTTT.

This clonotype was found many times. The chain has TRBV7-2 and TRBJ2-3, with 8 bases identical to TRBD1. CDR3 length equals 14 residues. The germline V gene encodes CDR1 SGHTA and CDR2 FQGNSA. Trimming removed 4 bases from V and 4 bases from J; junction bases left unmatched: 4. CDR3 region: CASSSWTGSDTQYF. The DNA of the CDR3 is TGTGCCAGCAGCTCCTGGACAGGGTCAGATACGCAGTATTTT.

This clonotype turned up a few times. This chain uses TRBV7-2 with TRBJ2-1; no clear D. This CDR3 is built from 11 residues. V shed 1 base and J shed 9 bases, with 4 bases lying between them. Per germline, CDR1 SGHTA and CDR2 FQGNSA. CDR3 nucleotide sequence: TGTGCCAGCAGCTTAGTCGTTGAGCAGTTCTTC. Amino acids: CASSLVVEQFF.

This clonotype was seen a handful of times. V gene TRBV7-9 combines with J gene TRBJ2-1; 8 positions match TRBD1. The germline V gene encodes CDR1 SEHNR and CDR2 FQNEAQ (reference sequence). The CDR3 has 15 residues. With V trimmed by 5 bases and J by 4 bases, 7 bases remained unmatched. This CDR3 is CASSPPGGRYNEQFF. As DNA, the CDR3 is TGTGCCAGCAGCCCCCCAGGGGGCCGGTACAATGAGCAGTTCTTC.

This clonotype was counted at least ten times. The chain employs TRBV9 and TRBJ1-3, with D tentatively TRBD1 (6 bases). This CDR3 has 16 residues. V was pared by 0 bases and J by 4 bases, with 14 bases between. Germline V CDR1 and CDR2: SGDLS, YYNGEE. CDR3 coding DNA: TGTGCCAGCAGCGTAGCCACGGGGGCGCAAGGAAACACCATATATTTT. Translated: CASSVATGAQGNTIYF. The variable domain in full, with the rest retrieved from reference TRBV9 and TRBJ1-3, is DSGVTQTPKHLITATGQRVTLRCSPRSGDLSVYWYQQSLDQGLQFLIQYYNGEERAKGNILERFSAQQFPDLHSELNLSSLELGDSALYFCASSVATGAQGNTIYFGEGSWLTVV.

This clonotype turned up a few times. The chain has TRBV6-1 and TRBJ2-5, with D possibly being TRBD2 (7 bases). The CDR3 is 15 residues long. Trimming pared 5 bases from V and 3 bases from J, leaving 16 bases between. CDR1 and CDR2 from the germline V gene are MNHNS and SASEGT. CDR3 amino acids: CASSPQGGGKETQYF. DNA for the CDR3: TGTGCCAGCAGTCCCCAAGGGGGGGGTAAAGAGACCCAGTACTTC.

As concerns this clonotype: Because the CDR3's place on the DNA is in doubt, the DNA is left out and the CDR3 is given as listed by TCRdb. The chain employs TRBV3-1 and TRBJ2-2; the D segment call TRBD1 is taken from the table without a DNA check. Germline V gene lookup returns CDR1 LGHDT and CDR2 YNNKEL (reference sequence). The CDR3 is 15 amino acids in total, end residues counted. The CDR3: CATSPAGGLLGSCFF.

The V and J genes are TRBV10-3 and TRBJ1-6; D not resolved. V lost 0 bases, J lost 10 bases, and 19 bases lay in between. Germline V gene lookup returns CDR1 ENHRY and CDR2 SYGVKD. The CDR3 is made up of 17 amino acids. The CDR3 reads CAISESIGKRANSPLHF. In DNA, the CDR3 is TGTGCCATCAGTGAGTCGATAGGGAAGAGGGCTAACTCACCCCTCCACTTT.

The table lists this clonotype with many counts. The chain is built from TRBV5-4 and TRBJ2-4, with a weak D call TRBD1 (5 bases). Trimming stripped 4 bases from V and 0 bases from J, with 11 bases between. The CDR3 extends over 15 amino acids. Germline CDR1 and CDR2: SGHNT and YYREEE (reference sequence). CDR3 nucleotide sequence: TGTGCCAGCAGCCCGGACACCTTAGCCAAAAACATTCAGTACTTC. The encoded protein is CASSPDTLAKNIQYF.

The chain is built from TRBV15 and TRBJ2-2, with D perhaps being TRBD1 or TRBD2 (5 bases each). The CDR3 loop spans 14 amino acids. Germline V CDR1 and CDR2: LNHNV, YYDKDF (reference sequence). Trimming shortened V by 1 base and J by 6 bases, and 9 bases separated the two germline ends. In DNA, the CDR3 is TGTGCCACCAGCAGAGGAGGGGCGTCCGGGGAGCTGTTTTTT. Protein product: CATSRGGASGELFF.

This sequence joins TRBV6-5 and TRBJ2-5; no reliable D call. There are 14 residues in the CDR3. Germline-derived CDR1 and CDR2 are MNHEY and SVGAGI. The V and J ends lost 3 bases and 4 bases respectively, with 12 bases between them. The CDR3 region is CASSYGPVLETQYF. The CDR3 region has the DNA TGTGCCAGCAGTTATGGTCCGGTATTAGAGACCCAGTACTTC.

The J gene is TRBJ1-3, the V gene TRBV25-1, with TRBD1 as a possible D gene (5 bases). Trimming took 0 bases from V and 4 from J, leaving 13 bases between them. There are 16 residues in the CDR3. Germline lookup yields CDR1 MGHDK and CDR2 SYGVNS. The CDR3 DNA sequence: TGTGCCAGCAGTGAATATTCCCGGGGGAGAGGAAACACCATATATTTT. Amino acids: CASSEYSRGRGNTIYF.

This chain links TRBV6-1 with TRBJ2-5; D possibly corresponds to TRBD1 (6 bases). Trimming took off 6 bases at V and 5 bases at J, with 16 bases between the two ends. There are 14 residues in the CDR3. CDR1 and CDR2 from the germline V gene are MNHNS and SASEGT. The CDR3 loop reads CASSPLTGGETQYF. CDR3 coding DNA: TGTGCCAGCAGCCCCCTGACAGGTGGGGAGACCCAGTACTTC.